This T cell receptor beta chain appears in the sequencing data of a study of regulatory T cells in long-lasting Graves disease. Arm-PCR of CDR3 regions with iRepertoire HTBI primers generated TCR beta libraries. TCRdb analysed the multiplex PCR reads with MiXCR anew, one entry per CDR3 protein. The data contain hundreds of thousands of distinct CDR3 sequences, over 20% of them singletons. Documented time point: persistent/refractory GD, antithyroid drugs over 5 years with positive TRAb. Making the TCR library involved RNA that had been extracted from PBMCs. There are many counts of this clonotype. The clonotype comes from a female donor with Graves disease. This specimen consisted of peripheral blood mononuclear cells (PBMCs), obtained when the disease was refractory, from a patient treated with antithyroid drugs.

The CDR3 is CASRPYRAPYEQYF. The CDR3 DNA sequence: TGTGCCAGCAGACCTTACAGGGCCCCCTACGAGCAGTACTTC. The chain recombines TRBV28 with TRBJ2-7; TRBD1 is a possible D gene (6 bases). This CDR3 has 14 residues. V lost 6 bases and J 2 bases, leaving 14 bases between the germline ends. The germline gives CDR1 MDHEN, CDR2 SYDVKM.